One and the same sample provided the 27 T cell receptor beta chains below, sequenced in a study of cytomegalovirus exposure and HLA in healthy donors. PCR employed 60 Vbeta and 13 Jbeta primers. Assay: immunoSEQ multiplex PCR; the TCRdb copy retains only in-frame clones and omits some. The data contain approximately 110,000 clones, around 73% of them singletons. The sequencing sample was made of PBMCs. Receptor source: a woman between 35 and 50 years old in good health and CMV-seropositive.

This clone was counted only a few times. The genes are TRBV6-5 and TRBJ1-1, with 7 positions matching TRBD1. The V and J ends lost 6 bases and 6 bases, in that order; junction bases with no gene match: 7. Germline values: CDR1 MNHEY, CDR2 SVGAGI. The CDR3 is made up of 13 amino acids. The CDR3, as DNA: TGTGCCAGCAGCCATCAAGGGGGCGCTGAAGCTTTCTTT. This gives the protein CASSHQGGAEAFF.

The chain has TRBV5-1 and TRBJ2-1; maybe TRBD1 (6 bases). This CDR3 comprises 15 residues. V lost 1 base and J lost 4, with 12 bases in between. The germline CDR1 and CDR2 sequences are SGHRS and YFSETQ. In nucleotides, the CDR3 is TGCGCCAGCAGCTTGTCGGCAGGGGAGTACAATGAGCAGTTCTTC. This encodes CASSLSAGEYNEQFF. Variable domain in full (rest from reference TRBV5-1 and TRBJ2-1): KAGVTQTPRYLIKTRGQQVTLSCSPISGHRSVSWYQQTPGQGLQFLFEYFSETQRNKGNFPGRFSGRQFSNSRSEMNVSTLELGDSALYLCASSLSAGEYNEQFFGPGTRLTVL.

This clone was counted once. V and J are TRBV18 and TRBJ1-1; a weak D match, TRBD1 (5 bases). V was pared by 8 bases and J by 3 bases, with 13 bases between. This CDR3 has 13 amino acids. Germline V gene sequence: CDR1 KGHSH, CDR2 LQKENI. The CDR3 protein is CASQITGDTEAFF. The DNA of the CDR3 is TGTGCCAGCCAAATTACGGGGGACACTGAAGCTTTCTTT.

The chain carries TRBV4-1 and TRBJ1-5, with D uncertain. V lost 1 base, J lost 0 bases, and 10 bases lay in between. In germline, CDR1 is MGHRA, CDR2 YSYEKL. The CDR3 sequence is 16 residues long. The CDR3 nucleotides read TGCGCCAGCAGCCAAGTCTTGGCCCATAGCAATCAGCCCCAGCATTTT. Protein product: CASSQVLAHSNQPQHF.

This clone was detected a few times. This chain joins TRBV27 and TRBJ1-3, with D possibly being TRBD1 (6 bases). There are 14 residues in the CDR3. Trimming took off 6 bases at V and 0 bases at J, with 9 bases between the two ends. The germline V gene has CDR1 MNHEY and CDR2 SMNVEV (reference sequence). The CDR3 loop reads CASSAGASGNTIYF. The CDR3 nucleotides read TGTGCCAGCAGCGCAGGGGCCTCTGGAAACACCATATATTTT.

The CDR3 region has the DNA TGCAGTGCCTCCGACAACGGTGGCTACACCTTC. It specifies CSASDNGGYTF. J is TRBJ1-2 and V is TRBV20-1; D unclear. The ends were cut back, 6 bases at V and 7 bases at J, with 12 bases in the middle. This CDR3 is 11 amino acids long. Germline values: CDR1 DFQATT, CDR2 SNEGSKA (reference sequence).

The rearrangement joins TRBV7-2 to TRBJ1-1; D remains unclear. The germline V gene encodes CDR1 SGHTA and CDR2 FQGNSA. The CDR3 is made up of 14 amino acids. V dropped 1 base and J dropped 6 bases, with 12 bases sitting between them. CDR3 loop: CASSLGFRVSEAFF. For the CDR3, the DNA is TGTGCCAGCAGCTTAGGGTTCCGAGTTTCTGAAGCTTTCTTT.

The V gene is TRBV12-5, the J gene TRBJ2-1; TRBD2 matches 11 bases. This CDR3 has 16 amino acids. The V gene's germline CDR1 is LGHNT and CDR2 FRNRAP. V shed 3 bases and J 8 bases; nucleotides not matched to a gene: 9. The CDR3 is CASGLGLSGGAYEQFF. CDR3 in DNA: TGTGCTAGTGGTTTAGGGCTTAGCGGGGGGGCCTATGAGCAGTTCTTC.

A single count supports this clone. The CDR3 loop reads CSVEDASPERGFYNEQFF. The CDR3, as DNA: TGCAGCGTTGAAGATGCCTCTCCGGAGCGGGGGTTCTACAATGAGCAGTTCTTC. This chain links TRBV29-1 with TRBJ2-1, with TRBD2 matching over 8 bases. The germline V gene encodes CDR1 SQVTM and CDR2 ANQGSEA. This CDR3 has 18 amino acids. With 0 bases clipped from V and 3 bases from J, the junction kept 13 bases outside the gene matches.

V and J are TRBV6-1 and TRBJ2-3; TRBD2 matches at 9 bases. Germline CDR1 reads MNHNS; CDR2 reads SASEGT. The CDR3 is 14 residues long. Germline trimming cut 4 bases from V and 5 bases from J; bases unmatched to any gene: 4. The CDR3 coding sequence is TGTGCCAGCAGTGTGACTAGCGGTAAAGATACGCAGTATTTT. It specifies CASSVTSGKDTQYF.

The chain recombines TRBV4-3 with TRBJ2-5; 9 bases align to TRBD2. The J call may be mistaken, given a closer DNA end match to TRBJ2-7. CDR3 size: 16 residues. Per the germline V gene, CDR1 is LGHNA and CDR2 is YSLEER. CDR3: CASSQDAGGGHYEQYF. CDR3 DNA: TGCGCCAGCAGCCAAGATGCGGGGGGGGGCCATTACGAGCAGTACTTC.

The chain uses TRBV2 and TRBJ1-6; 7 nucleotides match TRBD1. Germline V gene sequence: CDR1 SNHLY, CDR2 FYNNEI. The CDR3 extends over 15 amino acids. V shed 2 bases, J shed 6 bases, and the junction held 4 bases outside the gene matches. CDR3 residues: CASSEWDSGNSPLHF. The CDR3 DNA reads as TGTGCCAGCAGTGAATGGGACAGCGGTAATTCACCCCTCCACTTT.

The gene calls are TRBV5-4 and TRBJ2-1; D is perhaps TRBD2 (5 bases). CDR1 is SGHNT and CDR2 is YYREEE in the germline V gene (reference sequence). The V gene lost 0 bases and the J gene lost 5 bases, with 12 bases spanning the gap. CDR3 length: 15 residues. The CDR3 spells CASSLGGLSNNEQFF. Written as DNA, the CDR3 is TGTGCCAGCAGCTTGGGCGGACTGAGTAACAATGAGCAGTTCTTC.

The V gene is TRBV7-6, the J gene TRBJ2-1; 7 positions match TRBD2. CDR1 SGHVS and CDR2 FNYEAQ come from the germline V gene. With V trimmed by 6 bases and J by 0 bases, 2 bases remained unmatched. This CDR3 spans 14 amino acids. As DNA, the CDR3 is TGTGCCAGCAGGGGGGGGAGCTCCTACAATGAGCAGTTCTTC. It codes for CASRGGSSYNEQFF.

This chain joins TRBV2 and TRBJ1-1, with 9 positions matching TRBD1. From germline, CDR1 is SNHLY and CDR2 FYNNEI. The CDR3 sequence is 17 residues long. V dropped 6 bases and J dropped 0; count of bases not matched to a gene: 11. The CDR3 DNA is TGTGCCAGCAGGGGCGTCCCGGGACAGGGTATGAACACTGAAGCTTTCTTT. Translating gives CASRGVPGQGMNTEAFF. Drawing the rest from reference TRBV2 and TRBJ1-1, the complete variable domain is EPEVTQTPSHQVTQMGQEVILRCVPISNHLYFYWYRQILGQKVEFLVSFYNNEISEKSEIFDDQFSVERPDGSNFTLKIRSTKLEDSAMYFCASRGVPGQGMNTEAFFGQGTRLTVV.

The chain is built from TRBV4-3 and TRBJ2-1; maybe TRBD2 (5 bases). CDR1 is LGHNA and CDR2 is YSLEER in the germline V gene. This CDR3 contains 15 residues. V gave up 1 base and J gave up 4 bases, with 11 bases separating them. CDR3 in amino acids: CASSQGGAPYNEQFF. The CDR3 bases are TGCGCCAGCAGCCAAGGGGGAGCACCATACAATGAGCAGTTCTTC.

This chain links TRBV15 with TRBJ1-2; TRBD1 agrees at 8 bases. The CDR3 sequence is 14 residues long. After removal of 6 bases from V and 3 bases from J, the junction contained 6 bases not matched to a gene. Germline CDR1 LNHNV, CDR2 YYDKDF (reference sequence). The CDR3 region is CATRRTGLDYGYTF. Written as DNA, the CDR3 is TGTGCCACCAGGAGGACAGGGTTGGACTATGGCTACACCTTC.

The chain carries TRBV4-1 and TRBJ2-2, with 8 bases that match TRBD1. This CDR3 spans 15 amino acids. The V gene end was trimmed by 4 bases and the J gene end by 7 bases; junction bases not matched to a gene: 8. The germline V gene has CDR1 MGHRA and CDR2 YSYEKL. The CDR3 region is CASSPGQVFIGELFF. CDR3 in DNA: TGCGCCAGCAGCCCGGGACAGGTATTCATCGGGGAGCTGTTTTTT.

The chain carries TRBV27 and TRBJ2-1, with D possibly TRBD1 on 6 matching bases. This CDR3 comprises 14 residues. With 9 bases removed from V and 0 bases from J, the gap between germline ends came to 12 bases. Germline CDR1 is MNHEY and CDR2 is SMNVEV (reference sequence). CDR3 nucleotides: TGTGCCAGTAGGGGGAGTAGCTCCTACAATGAGCAGTTCTTC. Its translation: CASRGSSSYNEQFF.

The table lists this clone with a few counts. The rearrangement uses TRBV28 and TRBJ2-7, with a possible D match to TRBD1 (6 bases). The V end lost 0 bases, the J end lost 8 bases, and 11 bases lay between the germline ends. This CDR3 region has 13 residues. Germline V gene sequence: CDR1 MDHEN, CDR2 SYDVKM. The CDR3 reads CASSLWRGDKQYF. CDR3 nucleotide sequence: TGTGCCAGCAGTTTATGGAGAGGGGACAAGCAGTACTTC.

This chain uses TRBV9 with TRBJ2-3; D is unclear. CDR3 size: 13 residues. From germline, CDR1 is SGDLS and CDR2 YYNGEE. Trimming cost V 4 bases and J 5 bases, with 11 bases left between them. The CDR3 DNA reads TGTGCCAGCAGCCGAACTTCAAGAGATACGCAGTATTTT. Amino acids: CASSRTSRDTQYF.

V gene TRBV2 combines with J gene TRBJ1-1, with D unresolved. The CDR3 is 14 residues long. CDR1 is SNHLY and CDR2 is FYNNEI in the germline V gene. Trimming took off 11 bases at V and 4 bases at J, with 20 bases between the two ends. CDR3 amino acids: CALTHRVGSTEAFF. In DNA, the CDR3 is TGTGCCCTTACCCACCGGGTTGGCAGCACTGAAGCTTTCTTT. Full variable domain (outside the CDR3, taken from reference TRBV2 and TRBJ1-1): EPEVTQTPSHQVTQMGQEVILRCVPISNHLYFYWYRQILGQKVEFLVSFYNNEISEKSEIFDDQFSVERPDGSNFTLKIRSTKLEDSAMYFCALTHRVGSTEAFFGQGTRLTVV.

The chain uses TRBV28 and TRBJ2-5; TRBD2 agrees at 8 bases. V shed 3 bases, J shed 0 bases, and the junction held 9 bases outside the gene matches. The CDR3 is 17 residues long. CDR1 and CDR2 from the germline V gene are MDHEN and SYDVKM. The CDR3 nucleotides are TGTGCCAGCAGTTTTATCAGCGGGGGTATCGACCAAGAGACCCAGTACTTC. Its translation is CASSFISGGIDQETQYF.

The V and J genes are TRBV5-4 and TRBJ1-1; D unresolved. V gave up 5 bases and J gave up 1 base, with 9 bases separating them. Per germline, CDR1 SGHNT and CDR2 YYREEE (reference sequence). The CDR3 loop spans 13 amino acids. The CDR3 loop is CASSSPGNTEAFF. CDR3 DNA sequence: TGTGCCAGCAGTTCTCCGGGGAACACTGAAGCTTTCTTT.

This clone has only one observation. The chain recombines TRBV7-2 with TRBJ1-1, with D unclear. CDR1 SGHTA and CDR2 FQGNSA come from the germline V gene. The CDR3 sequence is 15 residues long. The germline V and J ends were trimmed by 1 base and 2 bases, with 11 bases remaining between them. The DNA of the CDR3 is TGTGCCAGCAGCTTAGACCCCTACTCCAACACTGAAGCTTTCTTT. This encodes CASSLDPYSNTEAFF.

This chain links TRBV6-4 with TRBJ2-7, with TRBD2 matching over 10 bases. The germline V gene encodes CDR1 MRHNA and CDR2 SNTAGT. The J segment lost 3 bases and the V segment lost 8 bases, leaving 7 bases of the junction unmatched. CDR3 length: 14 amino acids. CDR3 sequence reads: CASGVLAGDYEQYF. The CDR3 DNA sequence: TGTGCCAGCGGGGTCCTAGCGGGGGACTACGAGCAGTACTTC.

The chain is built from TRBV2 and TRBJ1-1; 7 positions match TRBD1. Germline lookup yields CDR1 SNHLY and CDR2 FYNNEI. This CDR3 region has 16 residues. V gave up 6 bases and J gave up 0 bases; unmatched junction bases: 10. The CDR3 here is CASRDRDRDMNTEAFF. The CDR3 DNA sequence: TGTGCCAGCAGGGACCGAGACAGGGATATGAACACTGAAGCTTTCTTT.